Here is one TCR beta chain with its context. Its target is unknown. CDR1 KGHSH and CDR2 LQKENI come from the germline V gene. Between the trimmed V and J ends, which lost 3 bases and 4 bases, there was a span of 19 bases. This CDR3 spans 16 amino acids. The assay was immunoSEQ multiplex PCR, and TCRdb's table has in-frame clones only and misses some. The sample has approximately 130,000 clones, approximately 86% seen once. This record comes from a study of T cell responses to AZD1222 COVID-19 vaccine. Study outcomes and limitations: At baseline, seropositivity was found in only 5 to 7 AZD1222 recipients. Rises in breadth and depth of Spike-specific TCRs came after two AZD1222 doses. No day 14 peak samples; only post-peak repertoires were characterized.

The sequences come from peripheral blood, collected 28 days after the second AZD1222 dose. The chain is built from TRBV18 and TRBJ2-7; tentatively, D is TRBD1 or TRBD2 (5 bases each). The source of this sequence is an adult who received the AZD1222 COVID-19 vaccine. The CDR3 bases are TGTGCCAGCTCACCGCTACAGGCGACGGGGTGGTACGAGCAGTACTTC. It specifies CASSPLQATGWYEQYF.